A selection of T cell receptor beta chains follows, all from one sample in a study of Ad26.COV2.S vaccination and SARS-CoV-2 variants. Data came from immunoSEQ multiplex PCR; TCRdb stores just in-frame clones and leaves some out. The data contain a few hundred thousand clones, around 89% of them singletons. The sequenced sample was peripheral blood, obtained in a trial of Ad26.COV2.S vaccine versus placebo. Source of these receptors: a person aged 18 to 65 who received the Ad26.COV2.S COVID-19 vaccine or a placebo. Both conserved end residues are part of each CDR3.

j_call | v_call | cdr3_aa
TRBJ2-4 | TRBV28 | CASSLGTGDKNIQYF
TRBJ2-3 | TRBV20-1 | CSASGLAGGPSYPTQYF
TRBJ2-7 | TRBV11-2 | CASSPGLEQYF
TRBJ1-5 | TRBV28 | CASSPQTGAQPQHF
TRBJ2-6 | TRBV5-4 | CATSEQGTANVLTF
TRBJ2-1 | TRBV14 | CASSLYRGYNEQFF
TRBJ2-2 | TRBV3-1/TRBV3-2 | CASSGDTGPGTGELFF
TRBJ1-5 | TRBV9 | CASSVTGQGNQPQHF
TRBJ2-2 | TRBV27 | CASSVWTASPGELFF
TRBJ2-7 | TRBV5-6 | CASSSYRANNQQYF
TRBJ2-7 | TRBV7-8 | CASSLGTTYEQYF
TRBJ1-1 | TRBV6-5 | CASSYSSTGGTEAFF
TRBJ2-2 | TRBV13 | CASSSYPVFTGGNTGELFF
TRBJ1-3 | TRBV2 | CASSVMGGSGNTIYF
TRBJ2-3 | TRBV5-1 | CASRLSLEDTQYF
TRBJ1-6 | TRBV5-1 | CASSFGGQVGSPLHF
TRBJ1-1 | TRBV6-2/TRBV6-3 | CASSSGQGGTEAFF
TRBJ2-3 | TRBV6-5 | CASIPTGGGADTQYF
TRBJ1-5 | TRBV6-4 | CASRTQTGLPQHF
TRBJ1-5 | TRBV7-9 | CASSTGTGGYNQPQHF
TRBJ2-2 | TRBV3-1/TRBV3-2 | CASSRAGELFF
TRBJ1-2 | TRBV24-1 | CATSEWTGSNYGYTF
TRBJ2-1 | TRBV5-1 | CASSLAPENEQFF
TRBJ2-2 | TRBV6-6 | CASSYTKTGTTGELFF
TRBJ1-2 | TRBV20-1 | CTHNKGFGYTF
TRBJ2-7 | TRBV12-3/TRBV12-4 | CASSLGSYEQYF
TRBJ2-7 | TRBV4-1 | CASSQGVLAGGPPYEQYF
TRBJ1-5 | TRBV2 | CASSEGRQGVGQPQHF
TRBJ2-2 | TRBV20-1 | CSAGGGGVTGELFF
TRBJ1-5 | TRBV7-4 | CASSSPGQRILSNQPQHF
TRBJ1-1 | TRBV4-1 | CASSLGAGYTEAFF
TRBJ1-6 | TRBV30 | CAWSVLVRDRSPLHF
TRBJ1-3 | TRBV7-8 | CASSLVAGNSGNTIYF
TRBJ2-1 | TRBV4-3 | CASSLLAGGEQFF
TRBJ2-2 | TRBV28 | CASSLAGSGELFF
TRBJ1-5 | TRBV27 | CASSKAGSGDQPQHF
TRBJ1-4 | TRBV2 | CASRPGSGNKGEKLFF
TRBJ2-3 | TRBV3-1/TRBV3-2 | CASSQPASESSTDTQYF